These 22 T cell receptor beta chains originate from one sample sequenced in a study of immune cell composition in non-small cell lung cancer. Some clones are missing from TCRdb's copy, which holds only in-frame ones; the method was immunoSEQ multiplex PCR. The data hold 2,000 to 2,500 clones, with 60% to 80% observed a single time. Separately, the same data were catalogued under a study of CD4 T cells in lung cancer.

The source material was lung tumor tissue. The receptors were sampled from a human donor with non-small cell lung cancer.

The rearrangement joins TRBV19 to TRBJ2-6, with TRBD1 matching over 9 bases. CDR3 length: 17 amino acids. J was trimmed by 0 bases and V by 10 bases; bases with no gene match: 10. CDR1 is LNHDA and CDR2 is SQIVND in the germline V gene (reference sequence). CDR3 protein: CATHPPTGGSGANVLTF. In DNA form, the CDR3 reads TGTGCCACCCACCCCCCGACAGGGGGCTCTGGGGCCAACGTCCTGACTTTC.

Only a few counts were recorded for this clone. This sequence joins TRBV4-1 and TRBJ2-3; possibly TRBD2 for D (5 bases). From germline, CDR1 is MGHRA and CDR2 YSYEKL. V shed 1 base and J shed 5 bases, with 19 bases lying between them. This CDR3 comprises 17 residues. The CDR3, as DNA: TGCGCCAGCAGCCAAGTAACGGGGATGGAGGTCGGAGATACGCAGTATTTT. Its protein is CASSQVTGMEVGDTQYF.

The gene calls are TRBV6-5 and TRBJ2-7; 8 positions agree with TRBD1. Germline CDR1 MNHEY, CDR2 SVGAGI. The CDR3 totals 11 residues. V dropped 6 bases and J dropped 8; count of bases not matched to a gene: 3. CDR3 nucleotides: TGTGCCAGCAGCCAGGGGGCGCAGCAGTACTTC. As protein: CASSQGAQQYF.

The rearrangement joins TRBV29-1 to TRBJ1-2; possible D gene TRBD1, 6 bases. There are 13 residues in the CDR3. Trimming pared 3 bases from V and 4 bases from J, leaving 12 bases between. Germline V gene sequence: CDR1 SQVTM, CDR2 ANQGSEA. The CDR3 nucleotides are TGCAGCGTTGATGGGGACACCGGCTATGGCTACACCTTC. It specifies CSVDGDTGYGYTF.

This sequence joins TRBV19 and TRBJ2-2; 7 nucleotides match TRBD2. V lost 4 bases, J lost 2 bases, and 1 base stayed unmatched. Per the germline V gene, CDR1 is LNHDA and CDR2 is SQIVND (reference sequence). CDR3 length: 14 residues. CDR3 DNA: TGTGCCAGTAGTAAGCGGGGAAACACCGGGGAGCTGTTTTTT. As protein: CASSKRGNTGELFF.

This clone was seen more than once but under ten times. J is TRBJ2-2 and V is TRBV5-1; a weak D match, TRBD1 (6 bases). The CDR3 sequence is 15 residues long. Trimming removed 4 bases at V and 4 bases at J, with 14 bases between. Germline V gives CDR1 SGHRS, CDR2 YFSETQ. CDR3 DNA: TGCGCCAGCAGCCCGAGGGGGAGATCCACCGGGGAGCTGTTTTTT. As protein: CASSPRGRSTGELFF.

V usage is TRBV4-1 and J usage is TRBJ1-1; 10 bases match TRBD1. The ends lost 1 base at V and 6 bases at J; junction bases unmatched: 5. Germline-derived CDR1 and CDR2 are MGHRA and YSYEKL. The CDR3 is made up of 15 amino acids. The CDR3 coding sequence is TGCGCCAGCAGCCAAGGGCGACAGGGGGCCTCTGAAGCTTTCTTT. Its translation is CASSQGRQGASEAFF.

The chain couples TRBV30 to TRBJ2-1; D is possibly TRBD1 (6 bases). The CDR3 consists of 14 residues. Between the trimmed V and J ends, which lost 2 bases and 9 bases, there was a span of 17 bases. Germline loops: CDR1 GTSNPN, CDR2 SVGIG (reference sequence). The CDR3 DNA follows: TGTGCCTGGAGTACCACAGGGCGCCGAACTGAGCAGTTCTTC. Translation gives CAWSTTGRRTEQFF.

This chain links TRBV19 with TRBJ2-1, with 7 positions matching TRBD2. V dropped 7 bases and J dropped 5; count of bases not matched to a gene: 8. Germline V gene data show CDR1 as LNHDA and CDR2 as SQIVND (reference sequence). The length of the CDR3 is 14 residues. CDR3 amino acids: CASTPGGGDNEQFF. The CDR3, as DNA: TGTGCCAGTACCCCGGGAGGAGGGGACAATGAGCAGTTCTTC. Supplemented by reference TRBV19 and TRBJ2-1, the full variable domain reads DGGITQSPKYLFRKEGQNVTLSCEQNLNHDAMYWYRQDPGQGLRLIYYSQIVNDFQKGDIAEGYSVSREKKESFPLTVTSAQKNPTAFYLCASTPGGGDNEQFFGPGTRLTVL.

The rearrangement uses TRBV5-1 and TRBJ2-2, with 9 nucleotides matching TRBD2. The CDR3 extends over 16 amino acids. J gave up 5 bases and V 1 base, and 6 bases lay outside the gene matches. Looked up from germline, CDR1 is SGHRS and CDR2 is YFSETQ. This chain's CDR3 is CASSLNSGRETGELFF. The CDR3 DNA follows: TGCGCCAGCAGCTTGAATAGCGGGAGAGAAACCGGGGAGCTGTTTTTT.

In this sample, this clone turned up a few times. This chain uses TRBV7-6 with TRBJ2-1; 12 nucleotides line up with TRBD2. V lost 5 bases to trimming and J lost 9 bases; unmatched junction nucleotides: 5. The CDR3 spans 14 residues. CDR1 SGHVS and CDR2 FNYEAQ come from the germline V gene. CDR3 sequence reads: CASSRTSGAAEQFF. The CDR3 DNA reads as TGTGCCAGCAGCCGGACTAGCGGGGCCGCTGAGCAGTTCTTC.

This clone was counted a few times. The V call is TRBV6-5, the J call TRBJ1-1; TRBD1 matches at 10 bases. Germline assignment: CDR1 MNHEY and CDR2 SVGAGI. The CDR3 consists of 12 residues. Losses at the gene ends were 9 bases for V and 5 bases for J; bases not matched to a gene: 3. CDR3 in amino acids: CASRQGATEAFF. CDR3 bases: TGTGCCAGTCGACAGGGGGCGACTGAAGCTTTCTTT.

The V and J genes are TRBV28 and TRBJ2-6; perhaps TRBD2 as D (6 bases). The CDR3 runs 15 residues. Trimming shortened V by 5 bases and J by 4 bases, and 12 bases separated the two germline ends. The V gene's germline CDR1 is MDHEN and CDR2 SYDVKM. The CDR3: CASSPPGEGANVLTF. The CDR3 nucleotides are TGTGCCAGCAGTCCTCCGGGGGAAGGGGCCAACGTCCTGACTTTC.

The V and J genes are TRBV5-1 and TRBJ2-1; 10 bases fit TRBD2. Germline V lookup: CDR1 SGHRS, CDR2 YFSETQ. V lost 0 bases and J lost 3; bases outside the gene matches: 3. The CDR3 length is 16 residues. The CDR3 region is CASSLEAGGIYNEQFF. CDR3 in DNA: TGCGCCAGCAGCTTGGAAGCGGGAGGGATCTACAATGAGCAGTTCTTC.

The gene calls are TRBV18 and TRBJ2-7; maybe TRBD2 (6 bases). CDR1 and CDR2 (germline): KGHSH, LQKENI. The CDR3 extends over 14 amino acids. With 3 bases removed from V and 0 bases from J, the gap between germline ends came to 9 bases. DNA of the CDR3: TGTGCCAGCTCACCGGGGGGTAGCTCCTACGAGCAGTACGTC. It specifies CASSPGGSSYEQYV.

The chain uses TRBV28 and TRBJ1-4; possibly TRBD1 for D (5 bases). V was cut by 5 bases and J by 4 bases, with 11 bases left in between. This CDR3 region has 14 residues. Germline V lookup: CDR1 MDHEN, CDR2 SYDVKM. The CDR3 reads CASSKTARNEKLFF. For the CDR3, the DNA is TGTGCCAGCAGTAAGACAGCTCGTAATGAAAAACTGTTTTTT.

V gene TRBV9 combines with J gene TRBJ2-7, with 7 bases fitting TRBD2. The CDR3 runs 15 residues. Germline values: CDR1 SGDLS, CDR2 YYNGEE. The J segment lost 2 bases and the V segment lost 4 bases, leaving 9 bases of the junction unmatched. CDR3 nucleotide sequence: TGTGCCAGCAGCCCGACGGGGGGATTAACCTACGAGCAGTACTTC. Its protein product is CASSPTGGLTYEQYF.

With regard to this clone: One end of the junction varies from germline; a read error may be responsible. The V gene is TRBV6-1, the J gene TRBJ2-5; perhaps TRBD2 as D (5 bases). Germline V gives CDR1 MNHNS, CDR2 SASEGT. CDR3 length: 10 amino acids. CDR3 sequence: CASGRDRFDF. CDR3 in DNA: TGTGCCAGCGGACGGGATCGCTTCGACTTC.

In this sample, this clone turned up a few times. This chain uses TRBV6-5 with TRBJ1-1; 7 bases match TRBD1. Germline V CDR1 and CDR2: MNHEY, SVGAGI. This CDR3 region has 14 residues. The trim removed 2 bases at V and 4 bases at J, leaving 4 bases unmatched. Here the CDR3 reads CASSYGDRVTEAFF. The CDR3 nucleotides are TGTGCCAGCAGTTACGGGGACAGAGTCACTGAAGCTTTCTTT.

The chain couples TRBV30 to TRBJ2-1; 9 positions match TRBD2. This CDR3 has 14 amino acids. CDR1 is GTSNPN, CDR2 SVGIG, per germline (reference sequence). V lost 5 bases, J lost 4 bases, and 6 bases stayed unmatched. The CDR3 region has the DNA TGTGCCTGGGAGGGCGGGGGGGGTTACAATGAGCAGTTCTTC. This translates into CAWEGGGGYNEQFF.

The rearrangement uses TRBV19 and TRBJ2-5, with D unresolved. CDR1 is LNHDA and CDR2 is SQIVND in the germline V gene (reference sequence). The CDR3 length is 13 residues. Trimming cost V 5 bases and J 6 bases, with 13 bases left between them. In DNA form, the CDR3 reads TGTGCCAGTAGTTCCCCGACTGAGAAGACCCAGTACTTC. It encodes CASSSPTEKTQYF.

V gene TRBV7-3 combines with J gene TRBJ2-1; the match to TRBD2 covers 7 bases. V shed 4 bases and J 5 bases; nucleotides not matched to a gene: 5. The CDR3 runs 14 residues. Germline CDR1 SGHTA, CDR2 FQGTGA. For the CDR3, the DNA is TGTGCCAGCAGCTACGGGACTACCAACAATGAGCAGTTCTTC. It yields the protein CASSYGTTNNEQFF.